This passage covers 15 T cell receptor beta chains from one sample sequenced in a study of blood T cells in healthy people across ages. Together with a sample-barcoded 5' primer, a J-beta primer mix was included in a second PCR lasting about 7 to 11 cycles. TCRdb reanalysed the 5' RACE reads using MiXCR and keeps one entry per CDR3 protein. Of 800,000 or so distinct CDR3 sequences in the sample, about 59% were seen once. Sequencing was done on a sample of blood. These receptors were obtained from a man younger than 45 in good health.

This clonotype was seen just once. The chain is built from TRBV2 and TRBJ2-1, with 13 positions matching TRBD2. With 4 bases clipped from V and 10 bases from J, the junction kept 7 bases outside the gene matches. CDR1 SNHLY and CDR2 FYNNEI come from the germline V gene. CDR3 length equals 15 residues. CDR3 amino acids: CASSAGLAGNSEQFF. The CDR3 nucleotides read TGTGCCAGCAGTGCGGGACTAGCGGGGAACAGCGAGCAGTTCTTC.

This clonotype has just a few counts. This rearrangement joins TRBV7-3 to TRBJ1-6, with D possibly TRBD1 on 6 matching bases. V lost 5 bases and J lost 4, with 12 bases in between. Germline V gene data show CDR1 as SGHTA and CDR2 as FQGTGA. This CDR3 is 15 amino acids long. DNA for the CDR3: TGTGCCAGCAGCAAAGGACAGCCATATAATTCACCCCTCCACTTT. This codes for CASSKGQPYNSPLHF.

The J gene is TRBJ2-1, the V gene TRBV27, with a weak D call TRBD2 (5 bases). The CDR3 is made up of 17 amino acids. Germline assignment: CDR1 MNHEY and CDR2 SMNVEV (reference sequence). V lost 6 bases and J lost 0, with 18 bases in between. In DNA form, the CDR3 reads TGTGCCAGCAGCGGGTTGTATCGGGGAAGCTCCTACAATGAGCAGTTCTTC. Translated, it gives CASSGLYRGSSYNEQFF.

As concerns this clonotype: Given a much more abundant clone one base away, this may be a read error. V gene TRBV11-2 combines with J gene TRBJ1-2, with D hard to call. Germline V gives CDR1 SGHAT, CDR2 FQNNGV. CDR3 length: 13 residues. CDR3 DNA: TGTGCCGGCAGCCGAGGAACTAACTATGGCTACACCTTC. It specifies CAGSRGTNYGYTF.

The CDR3 spells CASSFDRGFRNEQFF. The DNA of the CDR3 is TGTGCCAGCAGTTTCGACAGGGGCTTCCGAAATGAGCAGTTCTTC. The chain is built from TRBV2 and TRBJ2-1; 8 positions agree with TRBD1. Germline CDR1 and CDR2: SNHLY and FYNNEI. Germline trimming cut 5 bases from V and 7 bases from J; bases unmatched to any gene: 10. The CDR3 sequence is 15 residues long.

The rearrangement links TRBV6-6 to TRBJ2-4, with TRBD2 matching over 7 bases. V lost 2 bases and J lost 0; bases outside the gene matches: 4. The CDR3 covers 16 residues. Germline-derived CDR1 and CDR2 are MNHNY and SVGAGI (reference sequence). CDR3 nucleotides: TGTGCCAGCAGTTACGAACTAGCGTTAGCCAAAAACATTCAGTACTTC. It yields the protein CASSYELALAKNIQYF.

This clonotype was seen a few times. The chain employs TRBV20-1 and TRBJ2-1, with a weak D call TRBD2 (5 bases). Germline V gene data show CDR1 as DFQATT and CDR2 as SNEGSKA (reference sequence). This CDR3 is 12 amino acids long. The CDR3 region is CRVGRGDGEQFF. CDR3 bases: TGCAGGGTCGGACGGGGAGACGGTGAGCAGTTCTTC.

The chain combines TRBV6-7 with TRBJ2-5, with TRBD2 matching over 9 bases. TRBV6-7 is an ORF for which the function is uncertain. This CDR3 has 16 residues. The V segment lost 11 bases and the J segment 4 bases; nucleotides outside the gene matches: 17. CDR3 protein: CAQTAASGDTLETQYF. Written as DNA, the CDR3 is TGTGCCCAAACAGCCGCTAGCGGGGACACACTAGAGACCCAGTACTTC.

The table lists this clonotype with many counts. This chain joins TRBV15 and TRBJ1-4; weak D call: TRBD1 (5 bases). Trimming removed 4 bases from V and 7 bases from J, with 10 bases in between. The CDR3 consists of 13 residues. Germline CDR1 is LNHNV and CDR2 is YYDKDF (reference sequence). CDR3 DNA sequence: TGTGCCACCAGCACCAGGGTTGGTGAAAAACTGTTTTTT. Translated, it gives CATSTRVGEKLFF.

This sequence joins TRBV6-5 and TRBJ2-3, with 7 nucleotides matching TRBD1. Germline V lookup: CDR1 MNHEY, CDR2 SVGAGI. This CDR3 region has 16 residues. The V gene end was trimmed by 4 bases and the J gene end by 3 bases; junction bases not matched to a gene: 10. The CDR3 protein is CASSWNRDSVTDTQYF. CDR3 nucleotide sequence: TGTGCCAGCAGTTGGAATCGGGACAGTGTAACAGATACGCAGTATTTT.

The CDR3 region is CASTAGPYNEQFF. For the CDR3, the DNA is TGTGCCAGCACCGCGGGACCGTACAATGAGCAGTTCTTC. This sequence joins TRBV12-3 or TRBV12-4 and TRBJ2-1; a weak D match, TRBD2 (6 bases). V lost 7 bases to trimming and J lost 4 bases, with 11 bases between them. CDR3 length equals 13 residues.

V gene TRBV7-9 combines with J gene TRBJ2-5; 11 positions agree with TRBD2. This CDR3 is built from 16 residues. V gave up 2 bases and J gave up 1 base; unmatched junction bases: 3. Germline values: CDR1 SEHNR, CDR2 FQNEAQ (reference sequence). The CDR3 protein is CASSLLAGGLQETQYF. The CDR3 nucleotides are TGTGCCAGCAGCTTACTAGCGGGGGGCCTCCAAGAGACCCAGTACTTC.

V and J are TRBV14 and TRBJ1-2; the D gene is possibly TRBD1 (5 bases). The ends were cut back, 1 base at V and 4 bases at J, with 19 bases in the middle. CDR3 length: 17 residues. In germline, CDR1 is SGHDN, CDR2 FVKESK. The CDR3 loop is CASSQALRGLDPYGYTF. The CDR3, as DNA: TGTGCCAGCAGCCAAGCGCTTAGGGGCCTAGATCCCTATGGCTACACCTTC. The full variable domain, completed using reference TRBV14 and TRBJ1-2, is EAGVTQFPSHSVIEKGQTVTLRCDPISGHDNLYWYRRVMGKEIKFLLHFVKESKQDESGMPNNRFLAERTGGTYSTLKVQPAELEDSGVYFCASSQALRGLDPYGYTFGSGTRLTVV.

This clonotype has ten or more counts. The chain combines TRBV4-2 with TRBJ2-5, with 11 bases fitting TRBD2. V shed 3 bases and J 4 bases; nucleotides not matched to a gene: 10. There are 17 residues in the CDR3. Germline CDR1 reads LGHNA; CDR2 reads YNFKEQ. This CDR3 is CASSQAASSGGIETQYF. CDR3 coding DNA: TGTGCCAGCAGCCAGGCGGCGTCTAGCGGGGGGATAGAGACCCAGTACTTC.

This chain uses TRBV7-2 with TRBJ2-1; a weak D match, TRBD1 (5 bases). V lost 2 bases and J 4 bases, leaving 9 bases between the germline ends. Germline V CDR1 and CDR2: SGHTA, FQGNSA. This CDR3 region has 14 residues. Here the CDR3 DNA reads TGTGCCAGCAGCTTAATCAGGGCATACAATGAGCAGTTCTTC. It encodes CASSLIRAYNEQFF.